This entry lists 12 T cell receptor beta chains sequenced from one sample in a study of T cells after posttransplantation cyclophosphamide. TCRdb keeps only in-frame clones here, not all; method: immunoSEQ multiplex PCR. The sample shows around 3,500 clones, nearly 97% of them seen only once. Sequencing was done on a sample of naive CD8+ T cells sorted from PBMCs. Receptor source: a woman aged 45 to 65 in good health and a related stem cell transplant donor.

CDR3 in amino acids: CASSDSQDRVMSVRSEAFF. DNA of the CDR3: TGTGCCAGCAGCGACTCCCAGGACAGGGTAATGAGTGTGCGGTCTGAAGCTTTCTTT. This rearrangement joins TRBV9 to TRBJ1-1; 8 bases agree with TRBD1. The CDR3 loop spans 19 amino acids. Germline assignment: CDR1 SGDLS and CDR2 YYNGEE. Germline trimming cut 3 bases from V and 6 bases from J; bases unmatched to any gene: 22.

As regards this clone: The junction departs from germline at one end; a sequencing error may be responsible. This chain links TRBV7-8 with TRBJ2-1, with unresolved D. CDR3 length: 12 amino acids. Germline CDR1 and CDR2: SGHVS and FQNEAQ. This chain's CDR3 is CAGSPTYNEQFF. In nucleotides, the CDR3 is TGTGCCGGCAGCCCTACCTACAATGAGCAGTTCTTC.

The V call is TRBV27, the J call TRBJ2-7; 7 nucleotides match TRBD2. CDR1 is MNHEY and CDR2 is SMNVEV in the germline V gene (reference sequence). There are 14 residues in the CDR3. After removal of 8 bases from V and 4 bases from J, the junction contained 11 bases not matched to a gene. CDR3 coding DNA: TGTGCCAGCGGTCCGGGGACTAAAGTTTACGAGCAGTACTTC. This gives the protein CASGPGTKVYEQYF.

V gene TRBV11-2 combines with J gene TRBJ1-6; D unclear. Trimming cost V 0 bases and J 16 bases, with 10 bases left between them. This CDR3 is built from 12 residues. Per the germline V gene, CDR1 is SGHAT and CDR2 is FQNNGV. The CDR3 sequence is CASSLDRRGLHF. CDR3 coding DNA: TGTGCCAGCAGCTTAGATAGGCGGGGTCTCCACTTT.

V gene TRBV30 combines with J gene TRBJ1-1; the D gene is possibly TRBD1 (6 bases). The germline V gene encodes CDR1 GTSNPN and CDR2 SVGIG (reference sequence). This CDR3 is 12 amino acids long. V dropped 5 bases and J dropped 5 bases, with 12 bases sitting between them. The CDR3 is CAWGRGGTEAFF. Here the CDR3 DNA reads TGTGCCTGGGGAAGGGGGGGGACTGAAGCTTTCTTT.

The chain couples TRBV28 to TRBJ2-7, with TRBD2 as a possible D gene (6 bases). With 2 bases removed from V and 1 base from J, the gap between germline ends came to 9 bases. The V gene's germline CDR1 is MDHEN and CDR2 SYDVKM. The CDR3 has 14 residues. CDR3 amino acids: CASSLGGRSYEQYF. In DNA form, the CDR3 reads TGTGCCAGCAGTTTAGGGGGGAGATCCTACGAGCAGTACTTC. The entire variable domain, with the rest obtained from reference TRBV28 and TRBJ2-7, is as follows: DVKVTQSSRYLVKRTGEKVFLECVQDMDHENMFWYRQDPGLGLRLIYFSYDVKMKEKGDIPEGYSVSREKKERFSLILESASTNQTSMYLCASSLGGRSYEQYFGPGTRLTVT.

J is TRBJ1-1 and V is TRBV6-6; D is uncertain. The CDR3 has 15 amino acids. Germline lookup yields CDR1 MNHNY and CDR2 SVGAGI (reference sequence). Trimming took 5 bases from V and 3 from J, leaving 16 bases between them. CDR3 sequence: CASSTPIVRDTEAFF. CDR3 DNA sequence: TGTGCCAGCAGTACGCCTATAGTTAGAGACACTGAAGCTTTCTTT.

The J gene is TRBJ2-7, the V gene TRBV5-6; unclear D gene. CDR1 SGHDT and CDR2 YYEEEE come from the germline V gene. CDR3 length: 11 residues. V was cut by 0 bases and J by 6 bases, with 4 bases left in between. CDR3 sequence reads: CASSLAFEQYF. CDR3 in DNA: TGTGCCAGCAGCTTGGCCTTCGAGCAGTACTTC.

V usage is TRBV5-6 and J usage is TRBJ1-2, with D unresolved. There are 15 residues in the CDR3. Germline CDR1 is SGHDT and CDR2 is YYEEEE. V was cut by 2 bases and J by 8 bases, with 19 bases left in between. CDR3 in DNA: TGTGCCAGCAGCTTATTCAGGCCCACCGAGATGGGCTACACCTTC. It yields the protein CASSLFRPTEMGYTF.

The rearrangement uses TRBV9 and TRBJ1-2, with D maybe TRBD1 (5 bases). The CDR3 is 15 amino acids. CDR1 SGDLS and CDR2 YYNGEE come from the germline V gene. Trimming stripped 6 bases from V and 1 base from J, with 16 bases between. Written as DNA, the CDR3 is TGTGCCAGCACCCAGGGTATAGCTGGTAACTATGGCTACACCTTC. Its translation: CASTQGIAGNYGYTF.

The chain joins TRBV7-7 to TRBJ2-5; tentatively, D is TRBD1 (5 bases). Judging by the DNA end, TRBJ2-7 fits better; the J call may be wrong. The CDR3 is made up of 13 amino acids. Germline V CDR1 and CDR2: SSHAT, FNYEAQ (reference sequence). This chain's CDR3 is CASSATGSYEQYF. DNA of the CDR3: TGTGCCAGCAGCGCAACAGGTTCCTACGAGCAGTACTTC.

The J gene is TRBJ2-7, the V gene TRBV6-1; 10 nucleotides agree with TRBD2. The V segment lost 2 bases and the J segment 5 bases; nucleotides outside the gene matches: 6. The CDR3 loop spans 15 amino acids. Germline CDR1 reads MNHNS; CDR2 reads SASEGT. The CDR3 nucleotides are TGTGCCAGCAGTGAATGGCTAGCGGGAGCTAACGAGCAGTACTTC. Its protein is CASSEWLAGANEQYF.